A single T cell receptor beta chain is shown here with its context. This record comes from a study of T cell changes during pregnancy in multiple sclerosis. V gave up 1 base and J gave up 6 bases; unmatched junction bases: 11. The length of the CDR3 is 17 residues. Germline CDR1 and CDR2: LNHDA and SQIVND (reference sequence). Sequencing was performed with immunoSEQ multiplex PCR; in TCRdb, only in-frame clones are kept and a portion is missing. Among tens of thousands of clones, approximately 90% were seen once, and the ten largest hold about 2.8%. This chain links TRBV19 with TRBJ2-1; 8 bases agree with TRBD1. The TCR originated in a female donor with multiple sclerosis, enrolled in a pregnancy study. Sequencing was performed on peripheral blood, taken before pregnancy. CDR3 sequence: CASSIATRGQAANEQFF. Written as DNA, the CDR3 is TGTGCCAGTAGTATAGCGACCAGGGGGCAGGCCGCCAATGAGCAGTTCTTC.